The 19 T cell receptor beta chains reported below all come from one sample, sequenced in a study of beta chain features in type 1 diabetes. Expressed TCRB transcripts were sequenced, since all the RNA that had been isolated was reverse transcribed. Libraries were prepared by immunoSEQ multiplex PCR; TCRdb keeps only in-frame clonotypes and omits some of them. The sample yields approximately 250,000 clones, over 7.5% seen once. Input material: naive CD4+ T cells from blood. The receptors were sampled from a woman aged 18-30 years in good health.

The chain carries TRBV7-2 and TRBJ2-7, with TRBD1 identical over 7 bases. Trimming at V came to 5 bases and at J to 1 base, leaving 8 bases not matched to a gene. Looked up from germline, CDR1 is SGHTA and CDR2 is FQGNSA. The CDR3 contains 15 residues. DNA for the CDR3: TGTGCCAGCAGCCTGGAACAGGGGCAGTCCTACGAGCAGTACTTC. Translated, it gives CASSLEQGQSYEQYF.

This clone was observed a handful of times. The rearrangement uses TRBV29-1 and TRBJ1-1; D remains ambiguous. This CDR3 is 13 amino acids long. Per the germline V gene, CDR1 is SQVTM and CDR2 is ANQGSEA. Between the trimmed V and J ends, which lost 6 bases and 0 bases, there was a span of 11 bases. In nucleotides, the CDR3 is TGCAGCGTCCTGAGAAAGATGAACACTGAAGCTTTCTTT. Its protein is CSVLRKMNTEAFF.

This sequence joins TRBV15 and TRBJ1-4; D call uncertain. This CDR3 is 13 amino acids long. Germline V lookup: CDR1 LNHNV, CDR2 YYDKDF (reference sequence). The V end was cut by 3 bases, the J end by 14 bases, with 16 bases between. In DNA, the CDR3 is TGTGCCACCAGCAGGAGAGCCCCGTCGATCCTGTTTTTT. The encoded protein is CATSRRAPSILFF.

The chain has TRBV9 and TRBJ1-2, with TRBD1 matching 7 bases. The CDR3 is 12 amino acids. The V and J ends lost 0 bases and 10 bases, in that order; junction bases with no gene match: 3. Germline V gene data show CDR1 as SGDLS and CDR2 as YYNGEE. In DNA form, the CDR3 reads TGTGCCAGCAGCGTAGAACAGGGGTACTACACCTTC. Its protein is CASSVEQGYYTF.

This clone was seen more than once but under ten times. J is TRBJ2-1 and V is TRBV9; 7 nucleotides line up with TRBD2. The CDR3 covers 17 residues. CDR1 SGDLS and CDR2 YYNGEE come from the germline V gene. The J segment lost 0 bases and the V segment lost 3 bases, leaving 9 bases of the junction unmatched. The CDR3 DNA follows: TGTGCCAGCAGCGCTGCCTCAGCGGGAAACTCCTACAATGAGCAGTTCTTC. Amino acid sequence: CASSAASAGNSYNEQFF.

The chain links TRBV28 to TRBJ2-7, with 14 bases matching TRBD2. CDR1 and CDR2 (germline): MDHEN, SYDVKM. Germline trimming cut 5 bases from V and 5 bases from J; bases unmatched to any gene: 8. This CDR3 has 16 amino acids. The CDR3 sequence: CASSVTSGRGLHEQYF. The CDR3 DNA sequence: TGTGCCAGCAGTGTGACTAGCGGGAGGGGGTTGCACGAGCAGTACTTC. The full variable domain, with the rest looked up from reference TRBV28 and TRBJ2-7, is DVKVTQSSRYLVKRTGEKVFLECVQDMDHENMFWYRQDPGLGLRLIYFSYDVKMKEKGDIPEGYSVSREKKERFSLILESASTNQTSMYLCASSVTSGRGLHEQYFGPGTRLTVT.

This clone was seen a handful of times. The chain recombines TRBV7-9 with TRBJ1-1, with D tentatively TRBD1 (6 bases). V was cut by 5 bases and J by 4 bases, with 17 bases left in between. Germline assignment: CDR1 SEHNR and CDR2 FQNEAQ (reference sequence). The length of the CDR3 is 15 residues. Here the CDR3 DNA reads TGTGCCAGCAGCGAACAATGGGGGCAGGCCACTGAAGCTTTCTTT. Translated: CASSEQWGQATEAFF. Full variable domain (rest looked up from reference TRBV7-9 and TRBJ1-1): DTGVSQNPRHKITKRGQNVTFRCDPISEHNRLYWYRQTLGQGPEFLTYFQNEAQLEKSRLLSDRFSAERPKGSFSTLEIQRTEQGDSAMYLCASSEQWGQATEAFFGQGTRLTVV.

This sequence joins TRBV19 and TRBJ1-2; 7 nucleotides agree with TRBD1. The CDR3 is 14 amino acids. V lost 9 bases to trimming and J lost 7 bases; unmatched junction nucleotides: 14. The V gene's germline CDR1 is LNHDA and CDR2 SQIVND (reference sequence). The CDR3 here is CASAHAQGMGGYTF. Here the CDR3 DNA reads TGTGCCAGCGCCCACGCACAGGGGATGGGTGGCTACACCTTC.

This clone was counted ten times or more. J is TRBJ2-5 and V is TRBV29-1, with 14 bases that match TRBD2. Germline V gene sequence: CDR1 SQVTM, CDR2 ANQGSEA. There are 15 residues in the CDR3. Trimming removed 6 bases from V and 2 bases from J; junction bases left unmatched: 5. The CDR3 sequence is CSVQRLAGGQETQYF. The CDR3 nucleotides read TGCAGCGTCCAACGACTAGCGGGAGGGCAAGAGACCCAGTACTTC.

This chain's CDR3 is CASSVIALGRVNEKLFF. Written as DNA, the CDR3 is TGTGCCAGCAGTGTAATAGCCCTGGGGAGGGTAAATGAAAAACTGTTTTTT. The rearrangement joins TRBV6-1 to TRBJ1-4; D call uncertain. Germline loops: CDR1 MNHNS, CDR2 SASEGT. Deletions cut 4 bases from V and 5 bases from J, with 20 bases between. The CDR3 consists of 17 residues.

This clone has only a few counts. The gene calls are TRBV5-6 and TRBJ2-3; 7 positions agree with TRBD2. This CDR3 contains 17 residues. CDR1 and CDR2 (germline): SGHDT, YYEEEE. With V trimmed by 4 bases and J by 6 bases, 17 bases remained unmatched. CDR3 sequence: CASSLGMASGGQDTQYF. DNA of the CDR3: TGTGCCAGCAGCCTCGGGATGGCTAGCGGAGGTCAGGATACGCAGTATTTT.

The V call is TRBV5-4, the J call TRBJ2-3, with a possible D match to TRBD2 (6 bases). The ends were cut back, 2 bases at V and 0 bases at J, with 10 bases in the middle. Germline lookup yields CDR1 SGHNT and CDR2 YYREEE (reference sequence). The CDR3 extends over 15 amino acids. CDR3 amino acids: CASSFPGRSTDTQYF. The CDR3 coding sequence is TGTGCCAGCAGCTTCCCAGGGAGGAGCACAGATACGCAGTATTTT. Supplemented by reference TRBV5-4 and TRBJ2-3, the full variable domain reads ETGVTQSPTHLIKTRGQQVTLRCSSQSGHNTVSWYQQALGQGPQFIFQYYREEENGRGNFPPRFSGLQFPNYSSELNVNALELDDSALYLCASSFPGRSTDTQYFGPGTRLTVL.

J is TRBJ1-4 and V is TRBV6-5, with D perhaps TRBD1 (6 bases). This CDR3 has 13 amino acids. Trimming stripped 4 bases from V and 8 bases from J, with 11 bases between. Germline CDR1 is MNHEY and CDR2 is SVGAGI. Here the CDR3 reads CASSLRQAEKLFF. The CDR3 coding sequence is TGTGCCAGCAGTTTGCGACAGGCAGAAAAACTGTTTTTT.

The V and J genes are TRBV19 and TRBJ1-5; D ambiguous. Trimming left V 3 bases short and J 2 bases short, with 5 bases between. The CDR3 length is 13 residues. Germline values: CDR1 LNHDA, CDR2 SQIVND (reference sequence). The CDR3 is CASSIGGNQPQHF. In DNA form, the CDR3 reads TGTGCCAGTAGTATCGGGGGCAATCAGCCCCAGCATTTT.

In this sample, this clone turned up a few times. The V gene is TRBV7-9, the J gene TRBJ1-5; 8 bases are shared with TRBD1. The CDR3 has 14 residues. J was trimmed by 4 bases and V by 6 bases; bases with no gene match: 5. In germline, CDR1 is SEHNR, CDR2 FQNEAQ (reference sequence). CDR3 sequence: CASSRGQANQPQHF. CDR3 DNA sequence: TGTGCCAGCAGTCGGGGACAGGCAAATCAGCCCCAGCATTTT.

V and J are TRBV6-1 and TRBJ2-1, with 7 bases lining up with TRBD2. Losses at the gene ends were 2 bases for V and 4 bases for J; bases not matched to a gene: 5. The CDR3 loop spans 15 amino acids. Germline values: CDR1 MNHNS, CDR2 SASEGT. The CDR3 spells CASSEWGGNYNEQFF. The CDR3 region has the DNA TGTGCCAGCAGTGAATGGGGGGGGAATTACAATGAGCAGTTCTTC.

The CDR3 bases are TGTGCCAGCTCACCAACAGATCTCCCAGATACGCAGTATTTT. Translating it yields CASSPTDLPDTQYF. The rearrangement joins TRBV18 to TRBJ2-3; D is undetermined. CDR3 length: 14 amino acids. Per germline, CDR1 KGHSH and CDR2 LQKENI. Trimming left V 2 bases short and J 4 bases short, with 10 bases between. Together with reference TRBV18 and TRBJ2-3, the CDR3 gives the full variable domain: NAGVMQNPRHLVRRRGQEARLRCSPMKGHSHVYWYRQLPEEGLKFMVYLQKENIIDESGMPKERFSAEFPKEGPSILRIQQVVRGDSAAYFCASSPTDLPDTQYFGPGTRLTVL.

In DNA, the CDR3 is TGTGCCAGTATTGACAATAGCAATCAGCCCCAGCATTTT. Translated, it gives CASIDNSNQPQHF. J is TRBJ1-5 and V is TRBV19, with no clear D. CDR1 and CDR2 (germline): LNHDA, SQIVND (reference sequence). This CDR3 spans 13 amino acids. V dropped 7 bases and J dropped 0 bases, with 7 bases sitting between them.

J is TRBJ2-7 and V is TRBV6-5; D is undetermined. V lost 5 bases to trimming and J lost 4 bases, with 12 bases between them. The CDR3 consists of 13 residues. Germline-derived CDR1 and CDR2 are MNHEY and SVGAGI. CDR3 sequence: CASSEAPKYEQYF. CDR3 DNA sequence: TGTGCCAGCAGTGAAGCGCCCAAATACGAGCAGTACTTC.